Listed here are 28 T cell receptor beta chains from one sample, sequenced in a study of regulatory T cells in long-lasting Graves disease. Time point noted: newly diagnosed GD, antithyroid drugs for less than 3 months. From PBMCs, RNA was extracted and then used to make the TCR library. Construction of the TCR beta libraries employed iRepertoire HTBI primers in conjunction with Arm-PCR of CDR3 regions. TCRdb independently ran MiXCR on the multiplex PCR reads; one entry per CDR3 protein. Of 400,000 to 450,000 distinct CDR3 sequences detected, more than 13% appear once; the ten largest clones hold roughly 17%. This sample was shared with a second study, whose subject was T cells in Graves' hyperthyroidism and ophthalmopathy.

The input for sequencing was peripheral blood mononuclear cells (PBMCs), taken at new diagnosis, from a patient treated with antithyroid drugs. All receptors come from a woman aged 30 to 39 with Graves disease.

This clonotype was found many times. The chain carries TRBV4-1 and TRBJ1-2; D gene uncertain. Germline values: CDR1 MGHRA, CDR2 YSYEKL. The CDR3 has 20 amino acids. Between the trimmed V and J ends, which lost 2 bases and 3 bases, there was a span of 28 bases. The CDR3 DNA reads as TGCGCCAGCAGCCAATCCCGAAGGGCGGATCAGACTTATATTGACTATGGCTACACCTTC. Its protein product is CASSQSRRADQTYIDYGYTF.

The sample holds many counts of this clonotype. This chain uses TRBV11-3 with TRBJ2-1; TRBD2 is a possible D gene (5 bases). The CDR3 has 15 amino acids. Trimming shortened V by 6 bases and J by 8 bases, and 20 bases separated the two germline ends. The germline gives CDR1 SGHNT, CDR2 YENEEA. The CDR3 region has the DNA TGTGCCAGCAGTTCCGGACTTAGGGTAGTAGATGAGCAGTTCTTC. Translating gives CASSSGLRVVDEQFF.

This clonotype was found many times. The rearrangement uses TRBV6-2 or TRBV6-3 and TRBJ2-3, with 8 bases aligning to TRBD2. The ends lost 3 bases at V and 4 bases at J; junction bases unmatched: 12. The CDR3 runs to 17 residues. In germline, CDR1 is MNHEY, CDR2 SVGEGT. The CDR3 loop is CASSYHKRERSSDTQYF. The CDR3 DNA sequence: TGTGCCAGCAGTTATCACAAGCGGGAGAGATCTTCAGATACGCAGTATTTT.

This rearrangement joins TRBV9 to TRBJ1-3, with unresolved D. The CDR3 sequence is 14 residues long. The germline gives CDR1 SGDLS, CDR2 YYNGEE. Trimming stripped 3 bases from V and 2 bases from J, with 9 bases between. The CDR3 DNA is TGTGCCAGCAGCGCCCGCCACCCTGGAAACACCATATATTTT. It is translated as CASSARHPGNTIYF.

A few counts support this clonotype. The chain links TRBV27 to TRBJ2-2; 9 bases agree with TRBD1. V dropped 1 base and J dropped 0; count of bases not matched to a gene: 3. There are 17 residues in the CDR3. The V gene's germline CDR1 is MNHEY and CDR2 SMNVEV (reference sequence). CDR3 bases: TGTGCCAGCAGTTTATATGGGGACAGGGCGAACACCGGGGAGCTGTTTTTT. It translates to CASSLYGDRANTGELFF.

This clonotype appeared many times. The chain couples TRBV3-1 to TRBJ2-1; D may be TRBD1 or TRBD2 (5 bases each). Deletions cut 0 bases from V and 3 bases from J, with 15 bases between. Looked up from germline, CDR1 is LGHDT and CDR2 is YNNKEL (reference sequence). The CDR3 covers 17 residues. Here the CDR3 DNA reads TGTGCCAGCAGCCAAGATCGGGACGGGGACCGCTACAATGAGCAGTTCTTC. The encoded protein is CASSQDRDGDRYNEQFF.

The CDR3 bases are TGCGCCAGCAGCTTGCGACCGACAGGGCCGAACACTGAAGCTTTCTTT. It specifies CASSLRPTGPNTEAFF. This rearrangement joins TRBV5-1 to TRBJ1-1; 7 bases line up with TRBD1. Germline CDR1 and CDR2: SGHRS and YFSETQ. V shed 1 base and J 1 base; nucleotides not matched to a gene: 7. The CDR3 has 16 amino acids.

This clonotype was observed a handful of times. The chain couples TRBV5-1 to TRBJ1-5, with D possibly being TRBD1 (6 bases). Germline loops: CDR1 SGHRS, CDR2 YFSETQ. The CDR3 has 15 residues. V was shortened by 1 base and J by 3 bases, with 11 bases between the two germline ends. CDR3 in amino acids: CASSLRGKANQPQHF. The DNA for the CDR3 is TGCGCCAGCAGCTTGAGGGGGAAGGCCAATCAGCCCCAGCATTTT.

This clonotype was observed at least ten times. This rearrangement joins TRBV12-3 or TRBV12-4 to TRBJ2-5; possible D gene TRBD2, 6 bases. Trimming pared 5 bases from V and 5 bases from J, leaving 15 bases between. The CDR3 spans 14 residues. The CDR3 is CASSLTLRGETQYF. DNA of the CDR3: TGTGCCAGCAGTCTGACCTTACGGGGGGAGACCCAGTACTTC.

This clonotype appeared many times. The J gene is TRBJ2-7, the V gene TRBV2, with TRBD2 identical over 13 bases. The junction had 4 bases not matched to a gene; V was cut back by 8 bases and J by 3 bases. CDR1 SNHLY and CDR2 FYNNEI come from the germline V gene. The CDR3 length is 14 residues. The CDR3 reads CASGLAGAYYEQYF. DNA for the CDR3: TGTGCCAGCGGACTAGCGGGAGCCTACTACGAGCAGTACTTC.

The rearrangement uses TRBV6-1 and TRBJ2-1; D remains unclear. Germline-derived CDR1 and CDR2 are MNHNS and SASEGT. This CDR3 contains 15 residues. V lost 6 bases and J 1 base, leaving 13 bases between the germline ends. CDR3 amino acids: CASRNIGPSYNEQFF. CDR3 nucleotide sequence: TGTGCCAGCAGGAACATAGGACCTTCCTACAATGAGCAGTTCTTC.

This chain joins TRBV7-3 and TRBJ2-4; D remains ambiguous. The CDR3 is made up of 13 amino acids. Trimming removed 0 bases at V and 13 bases at J, with 13 bases between. CDR1 and CDR2 from the germline V gene are SGHTA and FQGTGA. CDR3 DNA sequence: TGTGCCAGCAGCTTAACAGGTTGGCAAGAGCAGTACTTC. Translating it yields CASSLTGWQEQYF.

V is TRBV28 and J is TRBJ1-1, with D unresolved. The CDR3 runs 11 residues. Germline CDR1 is MDHEN and CDR2 is SYDVKM. Trimming pared 6 bases from V and 0 bases from J, leaving 2 bases between. The CDR3 DNA follows: TGTGCCAGCAGGGTGAACACTGAAGCTTTCTTT. Translation gives CASRVNTEAFF.

In its sample, this clonotype was seen many times. The chain employs TRBV20-1 and TRBJ2-7; D might be TRBD1 (6 bases). The V gene's germline CDR1 is DFQATT and CDR2 SNEGSKA (reference sequence). V was shortened by 6 bases and J by 2 bases, with 14 bases between the two germline ends. The CDR3 has 13 amino acids. The DNA of the CDR3 is TGCAGTGCCCCCTCCTGGGACACCTACGAGCAGTACTTC. Protein product: CSAPSWDTYEQYF.

This clonotype was seen many times. The chain is built from TRBV19 and TRBJ2-1; D remains unclear. V was shortened by 1 base and J by 3 bases, with 7 bases between the two germline ends. The CDR3 loop spans 14 amino acids. CDR1 is LNHDA, CDR2 SQIVND, per germline (reference sequence). CDR3 coding DNA: TGTGCCAGTAGTATAGGCGGCTACTACAATGAGCAGTTCTTC. It encodes CASSIGGYYNEQFF.

This clonotype appeared many times. This sequence joins TRBV12-3 or TRBV12-4 and TRBJ1-1, with D uncertain. Trimming removed 5 bases from V and 6 bases from J, with 16 bases in between. The CDR3 loop spans 14 amino acids. CDR3 sequence (DNA): TGTGCCAGCAGTCCCAGGCGGGGAATATCTGAAGCTTTCTTT. Translation: CASSPRRGISEAFF.

This rearrangement joins TRBV24-1 to TRBJ1-2; 9 bases map to TRBD1. The germline V gene encodes CDR1 KGHDR and CDR2 SFDVKD. The CDR3 extends over 14 amino acids. V lost 4 bases, J lost 7 bases, and 6 bases stayed unmatched. The DNA of the CDR3 is TGTGCCACCAGTGACCCCGGGACAGGGTCTGGCTACACCTTC. Amino acids: CATSDPGTGSGYTF.

This clonotype was picked up many times. This chain joins TRBV2 and TRBJ2-6; D remains ambiguous. Germline V gene data show CDR1 as SNHLY and CDR2 as FYNNEI. V was pared by 6 bases and J by 0 bases, with 6 bases between. This CDR3 has 14 amino acids. The CDR3 DNA follows: TGTGCCAGCAGAGACAACTCTGGGGCCAACGTCCTGACTTTC. Translation gives CASRDNSGANVLTF.

This rearrangement joins TRBV20-1 to TRBJ2-7; 7 bases are shared with TRBD2. CDR1 is DFQATT, CDR2 SNEGSKA, per germline (reference sequence). The CDR3 is 15 residues long. The V gene end was trimmed by 6 bases and the J gene end by 0 bases; junction bases not matched to a gene: 11. The CDR3 DNA sequence: TGCAGTGCCCCCAAACTAGCGCTTAGCTCCTACGAGCAGTACTTC. Amino acid sequence: CSAPKLALSSYEQYF.

This clonotype appeared many times. In DNA, the CDR3 is TGTGCCAGCAGTTTAGAGACAGGGGGCGGCACAGATACGCAGTATTTT. Encoded protein: CASSLETGGGTDTQYF. This chain uses TRBV12-3 or TRBV12-4 with TRBJ2-3; 10 nucleotides match TRBD1. The CDR3 has 16 amino acids. V was clipped by 1 base and J by 1 base; unmatched bases: 2.

Note on this clonotype: The CDR3 carries no conserved terminal phenylalanine or tryptophan, so it likely arises from a read error. CDR3 nucleotide sequence: TGTGCCAGCAGGCTCGATAATTACGAGCAGTACCTC. Translated, it gives CASRLDNYEQYL. The chain carries TRBV2 and TRBJ2-7; D unclear. CDR1 and CDR2 from the germline V gene are SNHLY and FYNNEI. This CDR3 spans 12 amino acids. V dropped 6 bases and J dropped 4 bases, with 10 bases sitting between them.

In its sample, this clonotype was seen many times. J is TRBJ2-3 and V is TRBV27; D not resolved. Per germline, CDR1 MNHEY and CDR2 SMNVEV (reference sequence). The CDR3 extends over 16 amino acids. Trimming took off 4 bases at V and 3 bases at J, with 17 bases between the two ends. The CDR3 DNA is TGTGCCAGCAGTTCCTTAGACTTCATGGGGACAGATACGCAGTATTTT. Translated, it gives CASSSLDFMGTDTQYF.

This clonotype was picked up many times. The chain combines TRBV5-1 with TRBJ2-1; tentative D call: TRBD1 (6 bases). This CDR3 is 11 amino acids long. Looked up from germline, CDR1 is SGHRS and CDR2 is YFSETQ. The germline V and J ends were trimmed by 7 bases and 6 bases, with 8 bases remaining between them. Here the CDR3 reads CASRDINEQFF. The CDR3 nucleotides read TGCGCCAGCCGGGACATCAATGAGCAGTTCTTC.

In DNA, the CDR3 is TGTGCCAGCAGTTTGGCCGACAAGGTCAGGACCGGGGAGCTGTTTTTT. Protein sequence: CASSLADKVRTGELFF. The chain links TRBV12-3 or TRBV12-4 to TRBJ2-2; D unresolved. This CDR3 has 16 residues. V was cut by 3 bases and J by 5 bases, with 16 bases left in between.

A note on this clonotype: A clone one base away is much larger, so this may be a read error. This chain links TRBV6-2 or TRBV6-3 with TRBJ2-1; D gene unclear. This CDR3 is 13 amino acids long. Germline-derived CDR1 and CDR2 are MNHEY and SVGEGT. Trimming pared 7 bases from V and 6 bases from J, leaving 13 bases between. CDR3 region: CASTGISLNEQFF. The CDR3 DNA is TGTGCCAGCACTGGGATTAGCCTCAATGAGCAGTTCTTC.

This clonotype was detected only a few times. DNA for the CDR3: TGTGCCAGCAGTTACTCGGGGACTACTCATGAGCAGTTCTTC. Residues: CASSYSGTTHEQFF. The chain links TRBV6-2 or TRBV6-3 to TRBJ2-1, with 7 bases matching TRBD2. CDR1 is MNHEY and CDR2 is SVGEGT in the germline V gene. The ends lost 0 bases at V and 8 bases at J; junction bases unmatched: 4. The CDR3 has 14 amino acids.

On this clonotype itself: A far larger clone is one nucleotide away, so this likely arose from a read error. The chain is built from TRBV7-2 and TRBJ2-7; 15 bases agree with TRBD2. V was clipped by 7 bases and J by 5 bases; unmatched bases: 6. The CDR3 is 15 residues long. Per the germline V gene, CDR1 is SGHTA and CDR2 is FQGNSA. The CDR3 loop is CASNPGLAGGNEQYF. The CDR3 DNA sequence: TGTGCCAGCAACCCTGGACTAGCGGGAGGGAACGAGCAGTACTTC.

The chain links TRBV5-1 to TRBJ2-7; D is unresolved. The CDR3 runs 13 residues. Between the trimmed V and J ends, which lost 0 bases and 3 bases, there was a span of 7 bases. CDR1 and CDR2 (germline): SGHRS, YFSETQ. This CDR3 reads CASSLEALYEQYF. The DNA for the CDR3 is TGCGCCAGCAGCTTGGAGGCCCTCTACGAGCAGTACTTC.